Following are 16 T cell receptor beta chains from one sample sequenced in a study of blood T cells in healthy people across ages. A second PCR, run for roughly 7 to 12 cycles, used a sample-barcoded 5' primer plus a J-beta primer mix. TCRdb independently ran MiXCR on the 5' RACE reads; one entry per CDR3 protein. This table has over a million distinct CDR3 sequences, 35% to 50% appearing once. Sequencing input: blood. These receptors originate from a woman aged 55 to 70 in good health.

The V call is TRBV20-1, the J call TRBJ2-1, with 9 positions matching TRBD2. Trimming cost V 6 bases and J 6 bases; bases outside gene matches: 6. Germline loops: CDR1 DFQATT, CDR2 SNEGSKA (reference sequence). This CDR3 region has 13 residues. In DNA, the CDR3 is TGCAGTGCCACTAGCGGGTTTACCAATGAGCAGTTCTTC. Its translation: CSATSGFTNEQFF.

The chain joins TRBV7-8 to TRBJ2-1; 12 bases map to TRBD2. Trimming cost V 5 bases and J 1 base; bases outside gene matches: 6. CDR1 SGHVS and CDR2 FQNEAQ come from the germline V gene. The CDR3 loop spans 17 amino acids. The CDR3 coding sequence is TGTGCCAGCAGCCCTAGCGGGAGGGTTAGGTCCTACAATGAGCAGTTCTTC. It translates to CASSPSGRVRSYNEQFF.

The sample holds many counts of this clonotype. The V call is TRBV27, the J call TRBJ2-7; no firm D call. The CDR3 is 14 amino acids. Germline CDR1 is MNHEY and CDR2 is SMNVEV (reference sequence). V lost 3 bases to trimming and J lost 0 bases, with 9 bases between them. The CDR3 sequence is CASSFGRHSYEQYF. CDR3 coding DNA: TGTGCCAGCAGTTTTGGCAGGCACTCCTACGAGCAGTACTTC.

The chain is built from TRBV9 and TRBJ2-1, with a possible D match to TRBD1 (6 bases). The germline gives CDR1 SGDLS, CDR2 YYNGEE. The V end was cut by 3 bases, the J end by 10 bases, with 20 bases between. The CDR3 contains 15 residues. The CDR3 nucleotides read TGTGCCAGCAGCGCCGGGACATTTTCTACTGGAGAGCAGTTCTTC. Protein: CASSAGTFSTGEQFF.

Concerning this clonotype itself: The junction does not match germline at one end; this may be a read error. In DNA, the CDR3 is TGTGCCAGCAGTTACTCAATGGGCGGGAGGGGCAAAAACATTCGGTACTTC. Translation gives CASSYSMGGRGKNIRYF. This chain links TRBV6-5 with TRBJ2-4; 9 positions agree with TRBD2. CDR1 MNHEY and CDR2 SVGAGI come from the germline V gene. The CDR3 is made up of 17 amino acids.

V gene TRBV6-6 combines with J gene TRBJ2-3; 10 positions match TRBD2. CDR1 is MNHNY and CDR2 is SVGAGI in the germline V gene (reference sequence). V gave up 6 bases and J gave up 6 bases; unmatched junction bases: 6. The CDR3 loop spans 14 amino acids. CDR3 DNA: TGTGCCAGCAGGCCACGAGCGGGAGGGGATACGCAGTATTTT. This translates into CASRPRAGGDTQYF.

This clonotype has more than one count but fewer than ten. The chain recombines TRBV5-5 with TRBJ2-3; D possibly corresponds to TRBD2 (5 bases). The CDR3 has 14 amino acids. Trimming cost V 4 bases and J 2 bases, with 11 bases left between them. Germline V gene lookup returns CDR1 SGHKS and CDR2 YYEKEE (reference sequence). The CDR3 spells CASSIGRYTDTQYF. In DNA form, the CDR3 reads TGTGCCAGCAGCATTGGGAGATACACAGATACGCAGTATTTT.

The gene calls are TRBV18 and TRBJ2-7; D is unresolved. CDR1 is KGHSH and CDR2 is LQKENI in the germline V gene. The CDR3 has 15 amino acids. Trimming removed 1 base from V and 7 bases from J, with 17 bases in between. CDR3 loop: CASSPLGSDVQEQYF. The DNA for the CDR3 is TGTGCCAGCTCACCACTAGGAAGCGACGTACAGGAGCAGTACTTC.

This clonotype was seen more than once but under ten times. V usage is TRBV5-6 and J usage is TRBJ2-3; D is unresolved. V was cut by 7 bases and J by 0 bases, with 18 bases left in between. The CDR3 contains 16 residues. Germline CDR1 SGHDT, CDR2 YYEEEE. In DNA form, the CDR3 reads TGTGCCAGCGTTCAAGGTTGGGAAGAAAGCACAGATACGCAGTATTTT. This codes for CASVQGWEESTDTQYF.

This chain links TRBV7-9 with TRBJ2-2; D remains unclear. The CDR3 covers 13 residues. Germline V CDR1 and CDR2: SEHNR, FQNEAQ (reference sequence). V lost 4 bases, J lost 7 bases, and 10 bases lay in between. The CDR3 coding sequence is TGTGCCAGCAGCTCTAGGGAAATCGGGGAGCTGTTTTTT. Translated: CASSSREIGELFF.

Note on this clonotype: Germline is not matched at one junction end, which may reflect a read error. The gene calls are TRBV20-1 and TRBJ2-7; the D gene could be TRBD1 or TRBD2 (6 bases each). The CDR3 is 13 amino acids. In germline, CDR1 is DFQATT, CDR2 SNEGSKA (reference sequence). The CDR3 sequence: CSSRKGGTGEQYF. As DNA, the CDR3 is TGCAGTTCTAGAAAGGGGGGAACGGGGGAGCAGTACTTC.

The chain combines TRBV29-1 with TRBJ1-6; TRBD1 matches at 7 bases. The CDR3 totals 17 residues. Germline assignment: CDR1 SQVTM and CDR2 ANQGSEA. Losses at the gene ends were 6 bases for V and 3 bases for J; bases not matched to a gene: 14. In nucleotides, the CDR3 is TGCAGCGTCAACGCCTTTACAGGGGCCAACTATAATTCACCCCTCCACTTT. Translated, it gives CSVNAFTGANYNSPLHF.

This chain's CDR3 is CASSIGTGYYSGYEQYF. The CDR3 DNA reads as TGTGCCAGCAGTATCGGGACAGGGTATTATTCGGGTTACGAGCAGTACTTC. The chain combines TRBV27 with TRBJ2-7; 9 bases fit TRBD1. J gave up 4 bases and V 5 bases, and 15 bases lay outside the gene matches. This CDR3 is 17 amino acids long. Germline CDR1 is MNHEY and CDR2 is SMNVEV (reference sequence).

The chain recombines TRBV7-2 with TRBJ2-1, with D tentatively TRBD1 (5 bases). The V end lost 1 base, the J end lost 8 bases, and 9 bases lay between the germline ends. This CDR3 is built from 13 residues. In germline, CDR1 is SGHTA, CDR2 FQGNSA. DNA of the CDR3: TGTGCCAGCAGCTTAGAGGGGAACGATGAGCAGTTCTTC. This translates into CASSLEGNDEQFF.

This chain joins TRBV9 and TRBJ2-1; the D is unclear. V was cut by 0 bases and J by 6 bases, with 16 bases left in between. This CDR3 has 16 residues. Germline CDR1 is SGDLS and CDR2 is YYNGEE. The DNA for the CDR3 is TGTGCCAGCAGCGTAGCTCTGGGCAGCTCTCGCAATGAGCAGTTCTTC. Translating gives CASSVALGSSRNEQFF.

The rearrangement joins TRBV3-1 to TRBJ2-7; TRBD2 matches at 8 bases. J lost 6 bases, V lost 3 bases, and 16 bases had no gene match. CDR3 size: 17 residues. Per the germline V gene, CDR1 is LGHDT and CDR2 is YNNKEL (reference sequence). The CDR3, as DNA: TGTGCCAGCAGCCATTCCCCTTCAGGGACTAGAATCACCGAGCAGTACTTC. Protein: CASSHSPSGTRITEQYF.